This T cell receptor beta chain was recorded in a study of blood T cells in healthy people across ages (dated by TCRdb to the mid-2010s). Background for the entire study: In model experiments, template switching captured about one uniquely barcoded TCR beta cDNA molecule for every two T cells. Age-related changes in TCR beta repertoire diversity were measured in the study by deep sequencing normalized with unique cDNA molecular identifiers. Donors were grouped into four age groups: young (average roughly 17 years), middle-aged (about 38), aged (62) and long-lived (about 82). Donors of different ages were randomly distributed across sequencing lanes to avoid experimental bias. Using the same blood draw, the study looked at two additional independent replicas of 1 million unique cDNA reads for two donors, one aged 18 to 30 and the other aged 80 or older. On the study overall, not on this receptor specifically: Observed TCR beta diversity correlated strongly with the percentage of naive T cells measured by flow cytometry. Because profiling used bulk unsorted PBMCs, naive and antigen-experienced compartments could not be compared conclusively. Observed TCR beta diversity per million T cells fell roughly linearly with age, and a significant reduction was already apparent by age roughly 41. Because the CMV infection status of the donors was unknown, age-related changes in expanded clonotypes may potentially have been confounded. The long-lived group showed more naive CD4+ T cells, fewer expanded clones and increased TCR diversity than the aged group, suggesting age selection. Estimates of total diversity based on one million sequenced T cells were regarded as lower bounds and as underestimates.

V is reduced by 0 bases and J by 5 bases, leaving a spacing of 10 bases between them. The CDR3 runs 15 amino acids, cysteine and phenylalanine included. Just CDR3 DNA is preserved here, 45 bases in frame from base 1. From the germline V gene (reference sequence), CDR1 is SEHNR and CDR2 is FQNEAQ. Preparation of the library involved 5' RACE. Sequencing instrument: Illumina HiSeq 2500. A second PCR of roughly 6 to 11 cycles was run with a J-beta primer mix and a sample-barcoded 5' primer. A template-switch 5' adaptor carrying 12 random nucleotides introduced a unique molecular identifier onto each TCR beta cDNA molecule. Each sample yielded at least 2.5 million CDR3-containing paired-end reads. First-strand cDNA synthesis was performed from all RNA using the Mint cDNA synthesis kit, with priming by a TRBC-specific oligonucleotide. All cDNA was treated with uracil-DNA glycosylase and then went through a first 18-cycle PCR with the universal primers M1SS and BC2_uni_R. The authors processed their data as follows. For normalization, 1 million high-quality reads were randomly selected from each sample, with every read carrying a distinct molecular identifier. Instead of being binned into consensus sequences, reads with shared molecular identifiers were discarded. MiTCR, set to a Q25 quality threshold and the strictest error-elimination algorithm, was used for CDR3 identification, clonotype clustering and error correction. Lower-bound total TCR beta diversity was estimated with a nonparametric unseen species model using Euler transformation. TCRdb reworked the public reads: Q25 trimming with fastp, MiXCR clone assembly, productive beta chains retained. Every distinct CDR3 protein forms one entry, paired with its most common genes and DNA. The V and J calls come from TCRdb's annotation, not from the publication. Within this sample are about 1 million distinct CDR3 sequences, with 35% to 55% of them counted one time only. Together, the top ten hold under 20% of the sample.

Donors were 35 to 40 systemically healthy Caucasian individuals from Russia aged roughly 6 to 95 years. Roughly 10 milliliters of peripheral blood were drawn from each donor into EDTA-treated Vacutainer tubes. Ficoll-Paque density-gradient centrifugation was used to isolate PBMCs, with at least 6.5 million obtained per sample. Total RNA, at least 6 micrograms per sample, was extracted from PBMCs with Trizol reagent. For every donor, an aliquot of PBMCs went through flow cytometry to measure the percentages of naive CD45RAhigh/CD27high T cells. To note about this clonotype: The specificity of this receptor is unknown. No much larger clone exists at a distance of one base, and base qualities are not known.

Source material: blood. The source is a woman aged 60-75 years in good health. The chain is encoded by TRBV7-9 joined to TRBJ1-4; no D segment can be confidently identified. The nucleotide sequence is TGTGCCAGCAGCTTAGCGTATGAGGCCAATGAAAAACTGTTTTTT. Its protein reads: CASSLAYEANEKLFF.